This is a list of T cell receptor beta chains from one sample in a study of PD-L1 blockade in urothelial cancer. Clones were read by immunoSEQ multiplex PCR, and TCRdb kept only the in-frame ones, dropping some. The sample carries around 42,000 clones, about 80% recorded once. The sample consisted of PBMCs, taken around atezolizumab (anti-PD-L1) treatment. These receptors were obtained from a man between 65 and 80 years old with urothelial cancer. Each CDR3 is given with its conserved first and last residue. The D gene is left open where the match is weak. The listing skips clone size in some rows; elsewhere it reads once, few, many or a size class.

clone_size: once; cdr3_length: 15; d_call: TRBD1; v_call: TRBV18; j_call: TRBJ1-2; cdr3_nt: TGTGCCAGCTCACCTCCCGACAGGGCTAACTATGGCTACACCTTC; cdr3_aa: CASSPPDRANYGYTF
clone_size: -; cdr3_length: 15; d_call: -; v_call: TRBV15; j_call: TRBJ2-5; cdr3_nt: TGTGCCACCAGCAGGCTCGATGGGCCACAAGAGACCCAGTACTTC; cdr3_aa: CATSRLDGPQETQYF
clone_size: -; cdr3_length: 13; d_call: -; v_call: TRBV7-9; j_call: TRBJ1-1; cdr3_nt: TGTGCCAGCGGCACACAGGATTACACTGAAGCTTTCTTT; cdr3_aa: CASGTQDYTEAFF
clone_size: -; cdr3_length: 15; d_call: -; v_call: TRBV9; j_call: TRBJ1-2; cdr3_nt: TGTGCCAGCAGCCTGGGGGGGAAGGCCAACTATGGCTACACCTTC; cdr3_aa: CASSLGGKANYGYTF
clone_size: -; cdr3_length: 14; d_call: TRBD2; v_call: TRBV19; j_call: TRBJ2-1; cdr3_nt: TGTGCCAGTTCCCCGACTAGCGCCTACAATGAGCAGTTCTTC; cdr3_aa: CASSPTSAYNEQFF
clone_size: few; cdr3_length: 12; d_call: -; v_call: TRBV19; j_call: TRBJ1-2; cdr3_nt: TGTGCCAGTAGTGCCCTAGACTCCGGCTACACCTTC; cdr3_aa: CASSALDSGYTF
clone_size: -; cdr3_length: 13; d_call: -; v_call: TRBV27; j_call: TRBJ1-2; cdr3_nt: TGTGCCAGCAGGGCCGGGGTTAACTATGGCTACACCTTC; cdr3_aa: CASRAGVNYGYTF
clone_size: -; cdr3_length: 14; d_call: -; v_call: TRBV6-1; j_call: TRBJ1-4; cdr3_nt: TGTGCCAGCAGTGAACCTACGTTAAATGAAAAACTGTTTTTT; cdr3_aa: CASSEPTLNEKLFF
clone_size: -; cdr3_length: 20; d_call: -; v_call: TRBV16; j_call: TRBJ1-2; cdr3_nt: TGTGCCAGCAGCCTCTACCAACCCACCGCGGGCGTAGGCATGTCGCTTGGCTACACCTTC; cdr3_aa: CASSLYQPTAGVGMSLGYTF
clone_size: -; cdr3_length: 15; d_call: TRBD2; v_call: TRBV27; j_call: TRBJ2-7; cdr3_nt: TGTGCCAGCAGTTTAATGGCGGGAGGGCCACTCGAGCAGTACTTC; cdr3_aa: CASSLMAGGPLEQYF
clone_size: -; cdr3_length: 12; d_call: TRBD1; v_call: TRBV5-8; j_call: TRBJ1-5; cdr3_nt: TGTGCCAGCGGACAGGGAAATCAGCCCCAGCATTTT; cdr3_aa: CASGQGNQPQHF
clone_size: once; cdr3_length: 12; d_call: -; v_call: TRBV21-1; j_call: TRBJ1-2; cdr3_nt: TGTGCCAGCACCAGACAGGGAGATCTTCACACCTTC; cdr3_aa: CASTRQGDLHTF
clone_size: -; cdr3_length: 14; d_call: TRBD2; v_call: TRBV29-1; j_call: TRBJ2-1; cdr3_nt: TGCAGCGTTGCCCTAGCGGGGGGACCCAATGAGCAGTTCTTC; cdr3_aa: CSVALAGGPNEQFF
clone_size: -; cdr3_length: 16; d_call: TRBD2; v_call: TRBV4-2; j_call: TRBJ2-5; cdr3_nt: TGTGCCAGCAGCCAAGGGAATAGCGGGAGGATGGAGACCCAGTACTTC; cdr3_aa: CASSQGNSGRMETQYF
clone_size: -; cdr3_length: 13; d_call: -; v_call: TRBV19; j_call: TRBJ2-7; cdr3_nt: TGTGCCAGTAGTAACTACAGGGAATACGAGCAGTACTTC; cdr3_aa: CASSNYREYEQYF
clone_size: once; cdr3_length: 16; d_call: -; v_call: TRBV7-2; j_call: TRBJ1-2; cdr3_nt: TGTGCCAGCAGCTTAGAGGCAGGGATAACTTTGTATGGCTACACCTTC; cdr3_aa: CASSLEAGITLYGYTF
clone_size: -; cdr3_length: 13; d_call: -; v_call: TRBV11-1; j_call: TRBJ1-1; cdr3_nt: TGTGCCAGCAGCTTAGGAACTTCTGTTGAAGCTTTCTTT; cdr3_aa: CASSLGTSVEAFF
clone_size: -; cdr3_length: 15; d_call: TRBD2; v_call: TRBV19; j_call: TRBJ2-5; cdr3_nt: TGTGCCAGTAGTATAGGACGAGCGGGAATAGAGACCCAGTACTTC; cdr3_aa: CASSIGRAGIETQYF
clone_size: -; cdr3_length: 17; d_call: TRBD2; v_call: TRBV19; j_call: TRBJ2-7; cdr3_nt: TGTGCCAGTAGTATAGGGGTAGCGGGAGTGCCAACCTACGAGCAGTACTTC; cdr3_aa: CASSIGVAGVPTYEQYF
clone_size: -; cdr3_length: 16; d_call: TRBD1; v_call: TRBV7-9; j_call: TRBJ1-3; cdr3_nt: TGTGCCAGCAGCTCGGGACAGGAGATCTCTGGAAACACCATATATTTT; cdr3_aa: CASSSGQEISGNTIYF
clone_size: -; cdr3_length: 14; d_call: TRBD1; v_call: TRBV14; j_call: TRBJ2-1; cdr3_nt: TGTGCCAGCAAGGGGACAGGGTCCTACAATGAGCAGTTCTTC; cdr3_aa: CASKGTGSYNEQFF
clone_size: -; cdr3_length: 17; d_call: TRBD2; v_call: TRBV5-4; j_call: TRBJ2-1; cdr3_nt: TGTGCCAGCAGCCCGACTAGCGGGAGGCCTCTGGGGGGTGAGCAGTTCTTC; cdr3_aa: CASSPTSGRPLGGEQFF
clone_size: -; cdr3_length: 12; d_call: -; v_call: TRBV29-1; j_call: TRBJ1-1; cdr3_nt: TGCAGCGTGGTAGAGGGGGAAGGTGAAGCTTTCTTT; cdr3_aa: CSVVEGEGEAFF
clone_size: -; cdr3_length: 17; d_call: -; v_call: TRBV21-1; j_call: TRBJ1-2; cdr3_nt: TGTGCCAGCAGCAAAGGTAGGAGTCGAGGCAGCCTCCAAGGCTACACCTTC; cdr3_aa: CASSKGRSRGSLQGYTF
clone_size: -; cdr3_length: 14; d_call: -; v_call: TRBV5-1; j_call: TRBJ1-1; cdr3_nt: TGCGCCAGCAGCCCAAGACAGGTGAACACTGAAGCTTTCTTT; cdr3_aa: CASSPRQVNTEAFF
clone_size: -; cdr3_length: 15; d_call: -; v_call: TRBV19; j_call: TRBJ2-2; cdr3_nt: TGTGCCAGTAGTATAGGGGTTTTAGCCACCGGGGAGCTGTTTTTT; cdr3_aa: CASSIGVLATGELFF
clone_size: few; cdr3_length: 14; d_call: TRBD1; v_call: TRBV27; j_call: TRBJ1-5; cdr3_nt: TGTGCCAGCAAGGGACAGGGTCAAGGTCAGCCCCAGCATTTT; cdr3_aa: CASKGQGQGQPQHF
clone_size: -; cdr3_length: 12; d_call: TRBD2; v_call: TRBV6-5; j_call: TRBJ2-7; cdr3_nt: TGTGCCAGCAGAGCGGGAGTTGGCGAGCAGTACTTC; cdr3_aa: CASRAGVGEQYF
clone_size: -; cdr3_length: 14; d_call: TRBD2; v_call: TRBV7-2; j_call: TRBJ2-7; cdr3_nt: TGTGCCAGCAGCTCCGGACTAGATCCCCACGAGCAGTACTTC; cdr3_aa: CASSSGLDPHEQYF
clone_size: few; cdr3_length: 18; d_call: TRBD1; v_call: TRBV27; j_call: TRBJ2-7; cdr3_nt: TGTGCCAGCAGTACAACCGGGACAGAGCTTCCCTTTACCTACGAGCAGTACTTC; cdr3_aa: CASSTTGTELPFTYEQYF
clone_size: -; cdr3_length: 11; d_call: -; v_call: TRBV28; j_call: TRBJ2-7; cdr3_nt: TGTGCCAGCAGGGTAGATAACGAGCAGTACTTC; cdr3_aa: CASRVDNEQYF
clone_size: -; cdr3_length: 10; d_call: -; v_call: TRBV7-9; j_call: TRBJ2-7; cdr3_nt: TGTGCCTCAGGGGGGTACGAGCAGTACTTC; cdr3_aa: CASGGYEQYF
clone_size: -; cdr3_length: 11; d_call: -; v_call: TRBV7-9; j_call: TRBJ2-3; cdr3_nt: TGTGCCAGCAGCGTAACTAATACGCAGTATTTT; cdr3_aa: CASSVTNTQYF
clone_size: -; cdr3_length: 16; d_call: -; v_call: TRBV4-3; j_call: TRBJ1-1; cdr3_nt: TGCGCCAGCAGCCAAGTGAGGGAGGTCAGGAACACTGAAGCTTTCTTT; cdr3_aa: CASSQVREVRNTEAFF
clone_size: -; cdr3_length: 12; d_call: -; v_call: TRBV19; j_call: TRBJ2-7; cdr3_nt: TGTGCTAACCGGGACTGGTCCTACGAGCAGTACTTC; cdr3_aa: CANRDWSYEQYF
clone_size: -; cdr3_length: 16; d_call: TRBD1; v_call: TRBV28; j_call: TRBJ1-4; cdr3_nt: TGTGCCAGCAGTTCCCCCCCGGGACAGGGACACGAAAAACTGTTTTTT; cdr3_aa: CASSSPPGQGHEKLFF
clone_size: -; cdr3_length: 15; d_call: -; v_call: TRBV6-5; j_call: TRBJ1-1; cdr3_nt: TGTGCCAGCAGTTACGTCGGGACACCCCCCACTGAAGCTTTCTTT; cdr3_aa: CASSYVGTPPTEAFF
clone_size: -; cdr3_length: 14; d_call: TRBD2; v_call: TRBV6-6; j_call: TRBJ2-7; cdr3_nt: TGTGCCAGCACCCCAGCGGGGGGCGACTACGAGCAGTACTTC; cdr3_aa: CASTPAGGDYEQYF
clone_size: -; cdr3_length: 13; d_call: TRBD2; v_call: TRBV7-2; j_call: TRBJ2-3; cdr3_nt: TGTGCCAGCAGTAGCGGGAGGGGAGATACGCAGTATTTT; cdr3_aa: CASSSGRGDTQYF
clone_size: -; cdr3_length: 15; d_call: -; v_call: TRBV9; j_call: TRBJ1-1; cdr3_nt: TGTGCCAGCAGCGTAAATCCCGGGTTTTACACTGAAGCTTTCTTT; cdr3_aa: CASSVNPGFYTEAFF
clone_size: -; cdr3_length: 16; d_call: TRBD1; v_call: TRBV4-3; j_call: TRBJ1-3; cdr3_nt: TGCGCCAGCAGCCAAAACACAGGGGGTTCTGGAAACACCATATATTTT; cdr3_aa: CASSQNTGGSGNTIYF
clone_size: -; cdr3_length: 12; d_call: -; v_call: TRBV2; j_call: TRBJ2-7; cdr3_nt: TGTGCCAGCAGTGGGGGGGTTGGCGAGCAGTACTTC; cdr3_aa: CASSGGVGEQYF
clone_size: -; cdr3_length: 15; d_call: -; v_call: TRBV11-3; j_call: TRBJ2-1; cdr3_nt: TGTGCCAGCAGCCCGGCGGGTGGGGGGGCCGGTGAGCAGTTCTTC; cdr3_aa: CASSPAGGGAGEQFF
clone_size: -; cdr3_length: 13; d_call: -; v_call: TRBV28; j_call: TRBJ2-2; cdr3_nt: TGTGCCAGCAGTCCCCCTAACACCGGGGAGCTGTTTTTT; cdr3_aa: CASSPPNTGELFF
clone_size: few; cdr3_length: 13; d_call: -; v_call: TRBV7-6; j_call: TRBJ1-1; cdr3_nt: TGTGCCAGCAGCTTAGGACAGAACACTGAAGCTTTCTTT; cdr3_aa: CASSLGQNTEAFF
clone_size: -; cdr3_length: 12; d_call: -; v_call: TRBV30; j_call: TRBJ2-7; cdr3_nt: TGTGCCTGGAGTGTATATCCTAACGAGCAGTACTTC; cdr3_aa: CAWSVYPNEQYF
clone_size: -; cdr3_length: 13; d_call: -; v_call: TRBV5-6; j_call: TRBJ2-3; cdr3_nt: TGTGCCAGCAGCTCTCTAGTCACAGATACGCAGTATTTT; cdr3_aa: CASSSLVTDTQYF
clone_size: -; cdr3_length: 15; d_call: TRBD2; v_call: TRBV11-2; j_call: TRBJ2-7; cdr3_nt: TGTGCCAGCAGCCGCGGGCTAGCGGGAGTCTACGAGCAGTACTTC; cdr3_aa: CASSRGLAGVYEQYF
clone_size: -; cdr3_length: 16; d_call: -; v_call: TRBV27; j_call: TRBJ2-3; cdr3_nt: TGTGCCAGCAGTTATTATCCGGGACGGGGGACAGATACGCAGTATTTT; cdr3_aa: CASSYYPGRGTDTQYF
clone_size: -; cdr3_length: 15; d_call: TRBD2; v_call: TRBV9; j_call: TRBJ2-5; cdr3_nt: TGTGCCAGCAGCGTAGGGGCGGGAGGGCCGGAGACCCAGTACTTC; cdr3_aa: CASSVGAGGPETQYF
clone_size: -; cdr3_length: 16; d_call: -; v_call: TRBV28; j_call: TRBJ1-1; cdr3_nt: TGTGCCAGCAGTTCAAGGAAGACGGACATGAACACTGAAGCTTTCTTT; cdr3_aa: CASSSRKTDMNTEAFF
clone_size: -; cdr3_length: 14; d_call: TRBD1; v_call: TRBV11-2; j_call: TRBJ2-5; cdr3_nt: TGTGCCAGCAGCTTAGGGACAGGGGAGGAGACCCAGTACTTC; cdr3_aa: CASSLGTGEETQYF
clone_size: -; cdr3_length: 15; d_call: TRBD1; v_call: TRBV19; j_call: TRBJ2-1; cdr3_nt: TGTGCCAGTAGTATAGGAACAGGGGGAAGTAATGAGCAGTTCTTC; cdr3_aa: CASSIGTGGSNEQFF
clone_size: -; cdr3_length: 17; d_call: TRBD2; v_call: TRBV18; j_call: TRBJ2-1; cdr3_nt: TGTGCCAGCTCACCCACTTTCGGTGGTGGGAGGGCCAATGAGCAGTTCTTC; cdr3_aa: CASSPTFGGGRANEQFF
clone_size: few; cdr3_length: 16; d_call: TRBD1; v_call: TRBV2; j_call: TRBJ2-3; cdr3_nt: TGTGCCAGCAGCCCCAGGACAGGGGCGGGCACAGATACGCAGTATTTT; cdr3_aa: CASSPRTGAGTDTQYF